The 21 T cell receptor beta chains presented below share a single source sample, sequenced in a study of a mutant IDH1 vaccine in newly diagnosed glioma. The data were produced by immunoSEQ multiplex PCR, yet TCRdb's version contains in-frame clones alone and is incomplete. The data contain about 41,000 clones, 75% to 90% of them singletons. Stated time point: week 35, safety follow-up. Doses of 300 ug of mutant IDH1 20-mer peptide were given with topical imiquimod. These TCRs are of unknown antigen specificity. The sequencing here drew on PBMCs, taken from a glioma patient whose treatment included an IDH1 peptide vaccine. Receptor source: a man aged 35 to 55 with glioma.

The V call is TRBV2, the J call TRBJ1-2; D is undetermined. The CDR3 has 13 residues. Trimming removed 3 bases from V and 0 bases from J, with 5 bases in between. The germline CDR1 and CDR2 sequences are SNHLY and FYNNEI. The CDR3 sequence is CASSDRSNYGYTF. CDR3 sequence (DNA): TGTGCCAGCAGTGACAGGTCTAACTATGGCTACACCTTC.

The chain links TRBV4-3 to TRBJ2-7; D may be TRBD2 (6 bases). CDR3 length: 14 residues. Germline V gene sequence: CDR1 LGHNA, CDR2 YSLEER. The V end lost 2 bases, the J end lost 6 bases, and 14 bases lay between the germline ends. The CDR3 sequence: CASSQLIGSGEQYF. The CDR3 nucleotides read TGCGCCAGCAGCCAATTAATCGGGAGCGGCGAGCAGTACTTC.

The V and J genes are TRBV29-1 and TRBJ2-1; D gene unclear. V lost 5 bases to trimming and J lost 1 base, with 18 bases between them. The CDR3 has 16 residues. CDR1 is SQVTM, CDR2 ANQGSEA, per germline. CDR3 bases: TGCAGCGTTAAAGGATGGCGGATCGAATCCTACAATGAGCAGTTCTTC. This encodes CSVKGWRIESYNEQFF.

This chain connects TRBV28 to TRBJ2-6; a possible D gene is TRBD1 (6 bases). V gave up 9 bases and J gave up 0 bases, with 24 bases separating them. The CDR3 length is 19 residues. Germline V gene sequence: CDR1 MDHEN, CDR2 SYDVKM. The CDR3 region is CASIPDRWRLSSGANVLTF. CDR3 nucleotides: TGTGCCAGTATCCCCGACAGGTGGAGACTAAGCTCTGGGGCCAACGTCCTGACTTTC.

The chain has TRBV14 and TRBJ2-3; D remains unclear. The germline V gene encodes CDR1 SGHDN and CDR2 FVKESK. Trimming shortened V by 1 base and J by 5 bases, and 10 bases separated the two germline ends. This CDR3 contains 14 residues. The CDR3 loop is CASSQGTIQDTQYF. The CDR3 DNA sequence: TGTGCCAGCAGCCAAGGTACGATCCAAGATACGCAGTATTTT.

V is TRBV5-5 and J is TRBJ1-4; TRBD1 aligns across 10 bases. J lost 0 bases, V lost 4 bases, and 3 bases had no gene match. The length of the CDR3 is 16 residues. From germline, CDR1 is SGHKS and CDR2 YYEKEE (reference sequence). Written as DNA, the CDR3 is TGTGCCAGCAGCCTTGGACAGGGGGCAACTAATGAAAAACTGTTTTTT. Its protein product is CASSLGQGATNEKLFF.

This clone has just one count. V and J are TRBV28 and TRBJ2-7, with D tentatively TRBD1 (6 bases). CDR3 length equals 16 residues. Deletions cut 4 bases from V and 2 bases from J, with 18 bases between. CDR1 MDHEN and CDR2 SYDVKM come from the germline V gene. The CDR3 sequence: CASSSRRTGTTYEQYV. Written as DNA, the CDR3 is TGTGCCAGCAGTTCCCGGCGTACAGGGACCACCTACGAGCAGTACGTC.

The J gene is TRBJ1-4, the V gene TRBV30; 8 nucleotides match TRBD1. The CDR3 extends over 13 amino acids. V gave up 0 bases and J gave up 14 bases; unmatched junction bases: 8. Per germline, CDR1 GTSNPN and CDR2 SVGIG (reference sequence). CDR3 in DNA: TGTGCCTGGAGTGTGACAGGGGCGGGTCGGCTGTTTTTT. Translating it yields CAWSVTGAGRLFF.

The chain carries TRBV7-2 and TRBJ1-3; no definite D call. This CDR3 comprises 16 residues. Trimming removed 1 base from V and 1 base from J, with 11 bases in between. The germline CDR1 and CDR2 sequences are SGHTA and FQGNSA. The CDR3 region has the DNA TGTGCCAGCAGCTTAGACGGCGTGCCTTCTGGAAACACCATATATTTT. Its translation is CASSLDGVPSGNTIYF.

This chain joins TRBV5-6 and TRBJ1-5; 7 bases are shared with TRBD1. There are 14 residues in the CDR3. Trimming removed 0 bases from V and 5 bases from J; junction bases left unmatched: 2. CDR1 SGHDT and CDR2 YYEEEE come from the germline V gene. In DNA form, the CDR3 reads TGTGCCAGCAGCTTGGGGACAGGACATCAGCCCCAGCATTTT. Protein product: CASSLGTGHQPQHF.

This clone showed up just once. The V call is TRBV25-1, the J call TRBJ2-7; 8 bases fit TRBD1. Germline V lookup: CDR1 MGHDK, CDR2 SYGVNS. This CDR3 region has 16 residues. J lost 0 bases, V lost 3 bases, and 7 bases had no gene match. The CDR3 nucleotides read TGTGCCAGCAGTGAGCGGACAGGGCAAGACTCCTACGAGCAGTACTTC. This sequence encodes CASSERTGQDSYEQYF.

This chain uses TRBV7-9 with TRBJ2-2; D could derive from TRBD1 or TRBD2 (5 bases each). V lost 1 base to trimming and J lost 5 bases, with 8 bases between them. This CDR3 region has 14 residues. Germline CDR1 and CDR2: SEHNR and FQNEAQ (reference sequence). CDR3 residues: CASSLGGNTGELFF. CDR3 sequence (DNA): TGTGCCAGCAGCTTAGGGGGGAATACCGGGGAGCTGTTTTTT. Using reference TRBV7-9 and TRBJ2-2 for the parts outside the CDR3, the full variable domain is DTGVSQNPRHKITKRGQNVTFRCDPISEHNRLYWYRQTLGQGPEFLTYFQNEAQLEKSRLLSDRFSAERPKGSFSTLEIQRTEQGDSAMYLCASSLGGNTGELFFGEGSRLTVL.

J is TRBJ2-1 and V is TRBV4-3; D is uncertain. The CDR3 totals 16 residues. Germline lookup yields CDR1 LGHNA and CDR2 YSLEER. V lost 0 bases to trimming and J lost 10 bases, with 19 bases between them. CDR3 nucleotide sequence: TGCGCCAGCAGCCAAGATCCTCCCCCTACCCTAAGAGAGCAGTTCTTC. This sequence encodes CASSQDPPPTLREQFF.

CDR3 nucleotide sequence: TGTGCCAGCAGTCCGATAGGCTATACGCAGTATTTT. Protein sequence: CASSPIGYTQYF. J is TRBJ2-3 and V is TRBV7-9; D is undetermined. The CDR3 totals 12 residues. Germline CDR1 SEHNR, CDR2 FQNEAQ (reference sequence). V was pared by 6 bases and J by 7 bases, with 11 bases between. Drawing the rest from reference TRBV7-9 and TRBJ2-3, the complete variable domain is DTGVSQNPRHKITKRGQNVTFRCDPISEHNRLYWYRQTLGQGPEFLTYFQNEAQLEKSRLLSDRFSAERPKGSFSTLEIQRTEQGDSAMYLCASSPIGYTQYFGPGTRLTVL.

The rearrangement links TRBV7-9 to TRBJ2-1, with 7 bases fitting TRBD1. Germline V gives CDR1 SEHNR, CDR2 FQNEAQ (reference sequence). This CDR3 has 15 residues. V was pared by 7 bases and J by 6 bases, with 12 bases of the junction left unmatched. CDR3 amino acids: CASTGQDRVLNEQFF. In DNA, the CDR3 is TGTGCCAGCACTGGTCAAGACAGGGTTCTCAATGAGCAGTTCTTC.

V usage is TRBV19 and J usage is TRBJ1-1; D is undetermined. The V and J ends lost 3 bases and 0 bases respectively, with 8 bases between them. CDR3 size: 14 residues. The germline gives CDR1 LNHDA, CDR2 SQIVND (reference sequence). CDR3 bases: TGTGCCAGTAGTATTTCGGGAATGAACACTGAAGCTTTCTTT. Translating gives CASSISGMNTEAFF.

The J gene is TRBJ2-1, the V gene TRBV5-8; D remains unclear. V was pared by 3 bases and J by 0 bases, with 7 bases between. The CDR3 sequence is 14 residues long. Germline values: CDR1 SGHTS, CDR2 YDEGEE. The CDR3 DNA reads as TGTGCCAGCAGCTGGACGAGCTCCTACAATGAGCAGTTCTTC. Its protein product is CASSWTSSYNEQFF.

The rearrangement joins TRBV28 to TRBJ1-1, with D hard to call. Trimming removed 7 bases at V and 3 bases at J, with 12 bases between. Germline V gene lookup returns CDR1 MDHEN and CDR2 SYDVKM. This CDR3 spans 13 amino acids. This CDR3 reads CASTEGGYTEAFF. CDR3 in DNA: TGTGCCAGCACTGAGGGAGGCTACACTGAAGCTTTCTTT.

V is TRBV29-1 and J is TRBJ2-6; TRBD1 matches 10 bases. The V gene's germline CDR1 is SQVTM and CDR2 ANQGSEA. The CDR3 runs 15 residues. The trim removed 5 bases at V and 0 bases at J, leaving 1 base unmatched. DNA for the CDR3: TGCAGCGTTCGGACAGGGGGCTCTGGGGCCAACGTCCTGACTTTC. This sequence encodes CSVRTGGSGANVLTF.

The chain is built from TRBV19 and TRBJ1-1, with 7 bases matching TRBD1. The CDR3 loop spans 14 amino acids. Germline loops: CDR1 LNHDA, CDR2 SQIVND (reference sequence). V trimming: 3 bases; J trimming: 5 bases; junction bases outside the gene matches: 6. CDR3 nucleotide sequence: TGTGCCAGTAGTATCGACAGGGTAGGGACTGAAGCTTTCTTT. It codes for CASSIDRVGTEAFF.

The chain carries TRBV7-9 and TRBJ1-1; no reliable D call. With 11 bases removed from V and 2 bases from J, the gap between germline ends came to 12 bases. This CDR3 comprises 12 residues. Looked up from germline, CDR1 is SEHNR and CDR2 is FQNEAQ (reference sequence). The DNA for the CDR3 is TGTGCCCTAGGAGAGGTAAACACTGAAGCTTTCTTT. Protein product: CALGEVNTEAFF.